These 2 T cell receptor beta chains originate from one sample sequenced in a study of control samples from healthy donors and cancer patients. This table comes from immunoSEQ multiplex PCR, and its TCRdb copy is limited to in-frame clones, with some not included. This table holds about 65,000 clones, approximately 90% found once. Sequenced sample: PBMCs. The receptors were gathered from a woman in her forties or fifties with colorectal cancer.

The chain uses TRBV19 and TRBJ2-1; D may match TRBD1 or TRBD2 (5 bases each). V lost 6 bases to trimming and J lost 2 bases, with 14 bases between them. Germline V gene data show CDR1 as LNHDA and CDR2 as SQIVND (reference sequence). This CDR3 spans 15 amino acids. The CDR3 loop is CASSPSPGPYNEQFF. CDR3 DNA: TGTGCCAGTAGCCCCAGCCCGGGGCCCTACAATGAGCAGTTCTTC.

The J gene is TRBJ1-1, the V gene TRBV2; the match to TRBD1 covers 10 bases. J was trimmed by 5 bases and V by 4 bases; bases with no gene match: 4. The CDR3 has 14 amino acids. Germline CDR1 reads SNHLY; CDR2 reads FYNNEI. CDR3 residues: CASSGQGAGTEAFF. The CDR3 nucleotides read TGTGCCAGCAGTGGACAGGGGGCTGGGACTGAAGCTTTCTTT.